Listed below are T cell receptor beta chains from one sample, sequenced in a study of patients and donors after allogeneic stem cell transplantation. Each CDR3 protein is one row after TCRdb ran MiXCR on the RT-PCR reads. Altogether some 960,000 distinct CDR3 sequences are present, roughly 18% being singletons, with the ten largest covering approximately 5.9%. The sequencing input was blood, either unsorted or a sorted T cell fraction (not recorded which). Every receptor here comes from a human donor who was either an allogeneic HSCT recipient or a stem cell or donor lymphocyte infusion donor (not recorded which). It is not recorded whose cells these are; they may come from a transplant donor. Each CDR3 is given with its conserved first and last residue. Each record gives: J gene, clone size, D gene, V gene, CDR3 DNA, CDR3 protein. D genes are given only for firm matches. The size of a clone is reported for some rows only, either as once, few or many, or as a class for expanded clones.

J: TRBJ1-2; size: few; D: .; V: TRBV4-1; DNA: TGCGCCAGCAGCCAAGATCTCTCAGTGAACTATGGCTACACCTTC; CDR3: CASSQDLSVNYGYTF
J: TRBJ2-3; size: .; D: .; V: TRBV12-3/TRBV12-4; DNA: TGTGCCAGCAGTTTTTTTCTTGGGGGGCCTAGCACAGATACGCAGTATTTT; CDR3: CASSFFLGGPSTDTQYF
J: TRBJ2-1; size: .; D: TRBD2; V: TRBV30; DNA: TGTGCCTGGACTGGCCTAGCGGGTCGCTCCTACAATGAGCAGTTCTTC; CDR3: CAWTGLAGRSYNEQFF
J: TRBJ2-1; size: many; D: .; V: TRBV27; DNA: TGTGCCAGCAGTTTAATGGGTGATGATGAGCAGTTCTTC; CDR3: CASSLMGDDEQFF
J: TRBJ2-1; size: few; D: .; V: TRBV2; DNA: TGTGCCAGCACCATTGGGACTTTGAGGGCCAATGAGCAGTTCTTC; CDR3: CASTIGTLRANEQFF
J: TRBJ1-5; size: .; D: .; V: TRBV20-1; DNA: TGCAGTGCTAGAGATGAAAGGGACCCCGGGTCCCAGCATTTT; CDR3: CSARDERDPGSQHF
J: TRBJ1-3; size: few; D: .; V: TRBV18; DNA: TGTGCCAGCTCACCACCGGTCTCTGGAAACACCATATATTTT; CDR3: CASSPPVSGNTIYF
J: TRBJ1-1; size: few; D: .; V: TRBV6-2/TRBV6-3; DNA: TGTGCCAGCTGGGTTTGGAAGGGGCGACCTGAAGCTTTCTTT; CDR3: CASWVWKGRPEAFF
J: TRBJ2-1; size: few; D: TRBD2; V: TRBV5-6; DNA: TGTGCCAGCAGCTTGTCAGGGACTAGCGGGAGGTACAATGAGCAGTTCTTC; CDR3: CASSLSGTSGRYNEQFF
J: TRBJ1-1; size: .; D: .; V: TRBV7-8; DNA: TGTGCCAGCAGCTTAGACGGCCAGCTCGGGGTTATTGAAGCTTTCTTT; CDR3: CASSLDGQLGVIEAFF
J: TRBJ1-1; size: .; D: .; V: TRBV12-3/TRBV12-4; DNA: TGTGCCAGCAGTCCGAGGAACGGACGGGACCCATGGAACACTGAAGCTTTCTTT; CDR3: CASSPRNGRDPWNTEAFF
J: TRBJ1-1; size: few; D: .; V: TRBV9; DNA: TGTGCCAGCAGCCCCCCCCGGGGGGACACTGAAGCTTTCTTT; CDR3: CASSPPRGDTEAFF
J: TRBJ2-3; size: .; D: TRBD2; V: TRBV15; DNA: TGTGCCACCAGCAGACATCTAGCGGGCAGCACAGATACGCAGTATTTT; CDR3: CATSRHLAGSTDTQYF
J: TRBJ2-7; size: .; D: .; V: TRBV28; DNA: TGTGCCAGCAGCGATACTCTTGCGGGACGCATCGAGCAGTACTTC; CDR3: CASSDTLAGRIEQYF
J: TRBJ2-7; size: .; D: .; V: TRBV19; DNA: TGTGCCAGTAGTATAACCGGAAACGAGCAGTACTTC; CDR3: CASSITGNEQYF
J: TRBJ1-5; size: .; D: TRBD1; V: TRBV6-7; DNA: TGTGCCAGCACCAGAGGACAGGGGGATCAGCCCCAGCATTTT; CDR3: CASTRGQGDQPQHF
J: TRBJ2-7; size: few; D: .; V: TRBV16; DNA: TGTGCCAGCAGCCAATCAAGGGGCGGTAGGGAGACCTACGAGCAGTACTTC; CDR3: CASSQSRGGRETYEQYF
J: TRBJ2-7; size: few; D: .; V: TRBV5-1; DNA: TGCGCCAGCAAACAAGGGGTCTCCTACGAGCAGTACTTC; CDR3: CASKQGVSYEQYF
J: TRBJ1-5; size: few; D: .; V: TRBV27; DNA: TGTGCCAGCGGGACCCAGGGTAGAAGCAATCAGCCCCAGCATTTT; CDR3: CASGTQGRSNQPQHF
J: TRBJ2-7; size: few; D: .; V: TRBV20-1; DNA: TGCAGTGCTAGAGATCGTCGAACGGGGACGTCCTACGAGCAGTACTTC; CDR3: CSARDRRTGTSYEQYF
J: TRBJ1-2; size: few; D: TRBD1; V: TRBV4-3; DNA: TGCGCCAGCAGCCAAGATTTTAAAGGGGGCGATGGCTACACCTTC; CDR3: CASSQDFKGGDGYTF
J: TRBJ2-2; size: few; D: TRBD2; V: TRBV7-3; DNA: TGTGCCAGCAGCTTAGCGGGAGACTACACCGGGGAGCTGTTTTTT; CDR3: CASSLAGDYTGELFF
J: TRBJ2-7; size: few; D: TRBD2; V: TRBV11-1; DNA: TGTGCCAGCAGCTTAGCAAAAGGATGGGCACTAGCGACGTACGAGCAGTACTTC; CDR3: CASSLAKGWALATYEQYF
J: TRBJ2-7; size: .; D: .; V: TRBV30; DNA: TGTGCCTGGATCAGCGGACAAAGCTCCTACGAGCAGTACTTC; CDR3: CAWISGQSSYEQYF
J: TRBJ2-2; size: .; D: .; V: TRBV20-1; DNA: TGCAGTGCGGATAGAACGAACACCGGGGAGCTGTTTTTT; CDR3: CSADRTNTGELFF
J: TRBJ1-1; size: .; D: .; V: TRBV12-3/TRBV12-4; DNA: TGTGCCAGCAGTTTTCCCGAAACTCTAGGGACTGAAGCTTTCTTT; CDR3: CASSFPETLGTEAFF
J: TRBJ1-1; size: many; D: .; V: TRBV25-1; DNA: TGTGCCAGCAGTGAATCTTCCCGGTGGACTGAAGCTTTCTTT; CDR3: CASSESSRWTEAFF
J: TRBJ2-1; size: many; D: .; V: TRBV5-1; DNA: TGCGCCAGCAGCTTTAGGGTAGATGAGCAGTTCTTC; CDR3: CASSFRVDEQFF
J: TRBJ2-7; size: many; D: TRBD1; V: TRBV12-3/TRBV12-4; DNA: TGTGCCAGCAGTTTTCGGACAGGGAACTACGAGCAGTACTTC; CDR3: CASSFRTGNYEQYF
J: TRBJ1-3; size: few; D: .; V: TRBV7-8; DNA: TGTGCCAGCAGCTTGAATGGGGTGCCCTCCGGACACACCATATATTTT; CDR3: CASSLNGVPSGHTIYF
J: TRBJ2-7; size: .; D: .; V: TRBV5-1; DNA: TGTGCCAGCAGGGCAGGGGCATACGAGCAGTACTTC; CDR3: CASRAGAYEQYF
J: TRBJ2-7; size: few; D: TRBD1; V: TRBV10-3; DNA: TGTGCCATCAGTGAGTCCCCCGGACAGGCCTCGAACGAGCAGTACTTC; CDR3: CAISESPGQASNEQYF
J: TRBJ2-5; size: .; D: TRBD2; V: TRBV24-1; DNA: TGTGCCACCAGTGAGGGGACTAGCTCCCCAGAGACCCAGTACTTC; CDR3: CATSEGTSSPETQYF
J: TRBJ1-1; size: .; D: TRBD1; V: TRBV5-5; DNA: TGTGCCAGCAGCGAGACAGGGGAAACTGAAGCTTTCTTT; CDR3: CASSETGETEAFF
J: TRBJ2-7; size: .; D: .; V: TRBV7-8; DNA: TGTGCCAGCAGCTTAACCTTCTGGGGAGGAACCTCCTACGAGCAGTACTTC; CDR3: CASSLTFWGGTSYEQYF
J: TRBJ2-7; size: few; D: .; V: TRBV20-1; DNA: TGCAGTGCTAGACCCCGGACAGCCAGCTCCTACGAGCAGTACTTC; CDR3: CSARPRTASSYEQYF
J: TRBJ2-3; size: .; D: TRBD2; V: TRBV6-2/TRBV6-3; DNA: TGTGCCAGCAGTCCCGGACTAGCGGGCCTGCCAGATACGCAGTATTTT; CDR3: CASSPGLAGLPDTQYF
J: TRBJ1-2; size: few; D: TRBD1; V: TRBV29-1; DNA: TGCAGCGCCACGACAGGGGGCCTCTATGGCTACACCTTC; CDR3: CSATTGGLYGYTF
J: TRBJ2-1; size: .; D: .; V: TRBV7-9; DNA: TGTGCCAGCAGCTTAGCGCAAGGGGGGGCCGGGGAGCAGTTCTTC; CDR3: CASSLAQGGAGEQFF
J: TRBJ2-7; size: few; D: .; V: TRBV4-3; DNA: TGCGCCAGCAGCCCGTTTCTCGGGGGAGATTCCTACGAGCAGTACTTC; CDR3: CASSPFLGGDSYEQYF
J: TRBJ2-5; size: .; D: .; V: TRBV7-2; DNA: TGTGCCAGCAGCTTACACCCCTCTGAGACCCAGTACTTC; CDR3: CASSLHPSETQYF
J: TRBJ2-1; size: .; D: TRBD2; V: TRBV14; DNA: TGTGCCAGCAGCCAAACTAGCGGGAGTACGTTCTTC; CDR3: CASSQTSGSTFF
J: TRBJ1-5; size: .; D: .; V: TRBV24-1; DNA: TGTGCCACCAGTGATTTCACGGTCAATCAGCCCCAGCATTTT; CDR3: CATSDFTVNQPQHF
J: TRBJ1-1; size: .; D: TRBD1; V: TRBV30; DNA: TGTGCTTTTAAGACAGGGGACAAGAACACTGAAGCTTTCTTT; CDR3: CAFKTGDKNTEAFF
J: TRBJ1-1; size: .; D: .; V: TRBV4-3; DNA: TGCGCCAGCAGCCAAGATTATATGGGGGTTGAAGCTTTCTTT; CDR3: CASSQDYMGVEAFF
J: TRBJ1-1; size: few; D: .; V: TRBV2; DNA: TGTGCCAGCAGTGAAGACACAGCGGGAGCTTTCTTT; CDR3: CASSEDTAGAFF
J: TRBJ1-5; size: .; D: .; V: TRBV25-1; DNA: TGTGCCAGCAGTGAATGGGGTCCTCAGCCCCAGCATTTT; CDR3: CASSEWGPQPQHF
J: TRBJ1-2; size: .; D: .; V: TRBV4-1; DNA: TGCGCCAGCAGCCAGGTCATGGGGGGGGACTATGGCTACACCTTC; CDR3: CASSQVMGGDYGYTF
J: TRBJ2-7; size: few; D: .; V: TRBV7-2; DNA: TGTGCCAGCAGCCCGAGGGCAGGGCCACTTCCTTACGAGCAGTACTTC; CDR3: CASSPRAGPLPYEQYF
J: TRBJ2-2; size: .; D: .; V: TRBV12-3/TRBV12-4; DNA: TGTGCCAGCAGCCCCGCGACTAGACTTCCGAACACCGGGGAGCTGTTTTTT; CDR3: CASSPATRLPNTGELFF
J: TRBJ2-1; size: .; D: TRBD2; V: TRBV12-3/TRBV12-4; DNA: TGTGCCAGCACCACCCCGGCGGGGGGCTCCTACAATGAGCAGTTCTTC; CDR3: CASTTPAGGSYNEQFF
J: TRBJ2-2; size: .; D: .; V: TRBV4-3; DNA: TGCGCCAGCAGCCAAGAAAATAGAGCCGGGGAGCTGTTTTTT; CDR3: CASSQENRAGELFF
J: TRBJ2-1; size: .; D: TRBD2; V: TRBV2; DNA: TGTGCCAGCAACCCAATTGGGACTAGCGGGAGAGATGAGCAGTTCTTC; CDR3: CASNPIGTSGRDEQFF
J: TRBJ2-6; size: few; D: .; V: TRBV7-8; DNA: TGTGCCAGCAGCTTAGTCCCCAGGGGCGGTCTCCCTGGGGCCAACGTCCTGACTTTC; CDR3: CASSLVPRGGLPGANVLTF
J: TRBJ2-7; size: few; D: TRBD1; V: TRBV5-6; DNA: TGTGCCAGCAGCTTGCGGTGGGGCCGGGACAGAGAGGTCTACGAGCAGTACTTC; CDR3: CASSLRWGRDREVYEQYF